These 15 T cell receptor beta chains share one sample of origin, sequenced in a study of cytomegalovirus exposure and HLA in healthy donors. Primers included in the PCR were 60 Vbeta and 13 Jbeta primers. The method was immunoSEQ multiplex PCR; TCRdb's version includes in-frame clones alone and lacks a portion of them. The sample records more than 45,000 clones, roughly four fifths being singletons. Sequenced sample: PBMCs. The receptors shown here come from a man aged 25-40 years in good health and CMV-seronegative.

This clone was recorded once. The chain couples TRBV30 to TRBJ2-5; 11 nucleotides agree with TRBD1. The CDR3 is made up of 15 amino acids. V was pared by 4 bases and J by 4 bases, with 8 bases of the junction left unmatched. Germline-derived CDR1 and CDR2 are GTSNPN and SVGIG (reference sequence). The CDR3 reads CAWNGQGALGETQYF. CDR3 nucleotide sequence: TGTGCCTGGAATGGACAGGGGGCATTGGGAGAGACCCAGTACTTC.

This rearrangement joins TRBV10-3 to TRBJ1-3; D may be TRBD1 (5 bases). The CDR3 runs 15 residues. Germline V gives CDR1 ENHRY, CDR2 SYGVKD. V was clipped by 10 bases and J by 4 bases, with 20 bases between them. Here the CDR3 reads CATAPTGTLGNTIYF. The CDR3, as DNA: TGTGCCACCGCCCCCACAGGTACTCTCGGAAACACCATATATTTT.

This chain connects TRBV6-5 to TRBJ2-7, with D perhaps matching TRBD1 (6 bases). This CDR3 spans 14 amino acids. Between the trimmed V and J ends, which lost 7 bases and 0 bases, there was a span of 13 bases. The V gene's germline CDR1 is MNHEY and CDR2 SVGAGI. The CDR3 DNA is TGTGCCAGCACTACAGGGCCCAGCTCCTACGAGCAGTACTTC. It specifies CASTTGPSSYEQYF.

This chain's CDR3 is CASSQVAGVGETQYF. In DNA, the CDR3 is TGTGCCAGCAGCCAAGTTGCGGGGGTGGGAGAGACCCAGTACTTC. The chain couples TRBV14 to TRBJ2-5; TRBD2 matches at 7 bases. The V and J ends lost 1 base and 4 bases, in that order; junction bases with no gene match: 6. The CDR3 is made up of 15 amino acids. Germline V lookup: CDR1 SGHDN, CDR2 FVKESK.

The genes are TRBV4-2 and TRBJ2-6, with D tentatively TRBD1 (5 bases). CDR3 length equals 19 residues. Looked up from germline, CDR1 is LGHNA and CDR2 is YNFKEQ. V lost 0 bases, J lost 1 base, and 16 bases lay in between. CDR3 sequence (DNA): TGTGCCAGCAGCCAAGATCTGAGGACATACAGTTCTGGGGCCAACGTCCTGACTTTC. Translating gives CASSQDLRTYSSGANVLTF.

This clone was counted only a few times. J is TRBJ1-1 and V is TRBV12-2; TRBD1 is the table's D call, not checked against the DNA. TRBV12-2 is an annotated pseudogene. This CDR3 spans 17 amino acids. The CDR3 DNA is TGTGCAAGTCGCTCAGAAACCGTGGACAGCTTGAACACTGAAGCTTTCTTT. Its protein product is CASRSETVDSLNTEAFF.

The V gene is TRBV29-1, the J gene TRBJ2-7; D perhaps matches TRBD2 (5 bases). The CDR3 length is 12 residues. The germline V and J ends were trimmed by 4 bases and 3 bases, with 10 bases remaining between them. CDR1 SQVTM and CDR2 ANQGSEA come from the germline V gene. CDR3 nucleotides: TGCAGCGTTGGGCGTCGGGGCTACGAGCAGTACTTC. Amino acids: CSVGRRGYEQYF.

The rearrangement links TRBV7-6 to TRBJ2-2, with 9 bases matching TRBD1. After removal of 6 bases from V and 0 bases from J, the junction contained 5 bases not matched to a gene. The length of the CDR3 is 16 residues. Germline V lookup: CDR1 SGHVS, CDR2 FNYEAQ. The CDR3 DNA is TGTGCCAGCAGACAAACAGGGGGCGCGAACACCGGGGAGCTGTTTTTT. Its translation is CASRQTGGANTGELFF.

The J gene is TRBJ2-5, the V gene TRBV6-1, with TRBD1 as a possible D gene (6 bases). Germline V gene lookup returns CDR1 MNHNS and CDR2 SASEGT. The V end lost 2 bases, the J end lost 4 bases, and 17 bases lay between the germline ends. This CDR3 is 16 amino acids long. This chain's CDR3 is CASSESGPGHVETQYF. The CDR3 DNA reads TGTGCCAGCAGTGAATCTGGCCCGGGACACGTAGAGACCCAGTACTTC.

J is TRBJ2-2 and V is TRBV7-2, with 8 positions matching TRBD1. The ends lost 3 bases at V and 5 bases at J; junction bases unmatched: 5. Germline lookup yields CDR1 SGHTA and CDR2 FQGNSA. This CDR3 spans 15 amino acids. This CDR3 reads CASSFDRGGTGELFF. The CDR3 bases are TGTGCCAGCAGCTTCGACAGGGGAGGAACCGGGGAGCTGTTTTTT.

This clone was observed once. The chain employs TRBV5-1 and TRBJ1-2, with TRBD1 matching over 7 bases. The CDR3 totals 15 residues. Germline assignment: CDR1 SGHRS and CDR2 YFSETQ. V dropped 0 bases and J dropped 8; count of bases not matched to a gene: 10. CDR3 in DNA: TGCGCCAGCAGCTTGGGTCGATCGACAGGGAACGGCTACACCTTC. This gives the protein CASSLGRSTGNGYTF.

This clone has a handful of counts. The chain has TRBV7-2 and TRBJ1-2; TRBD1 agrees at 11 bases. The germline V gene has CDR1 SGHTA and CDR2 FQGNSA. The CDR3 length is 15 residues. With 2 bases clipped from V and 8 bases from J, the junction kept 7 bases outside the gene matches. In DNA, the CDR3 is TGTGCCAGCAGCTTATTGGGACAGGGGGTTTCGGGCTACACCTTC. Protein product: CASSLLGQGVSGYTF.

The chain links TRBV11-3 to TRBJ2-6; D possibly corresponds to TRBD1 (5 bases). CDR3 length equals 17 residues. Deletions cut 2 bases from V and 0 bases from J, with 11 bases between. Per the germline V gene, CDR1 is SGHNT and CDR2 is YENEEA. The CDR3 is CASSLRGTYSGANVLTF. CDR3 coding DNA: TGTGCCAGCAGCTTAAGGGGCACATACTCTGGGGCCAACGTCCTGACTTTC.

This clone was seen a single time. This chain joins TRBV28 and TRBJ1-4; D possibly corresponds to TRBD1 (6 bases). V dropped 2 bases and J dropped 3 bases, with 13 bases sitting between them. Germline V gene data show CDR1 as MDHEN and CDR2 as SYDVKM. The CDR3 totals 16 residues. The CDR3 loop reads CASSLGGSIPNEKLFF. CDR3 DNA sequence: TGTGCCAGCAGTTTAGGGGGCAGTATACCTAATGAAAAACTGTTTTTT. Complete variable domain (other parts from reference TRBV28 and TRBJ1-4): DVKVTQSSRYLVKRTGEKVFLECVQDMDHENMFWYRQDPGLGLRLIYFSYDVKMKEKGDIPEGYSVSREKKERFSLILESASTNQTSMYLCASSLGGSIPNEKLFFGSGTQLSVL.

J is TRBJ1-3 and V is TRBV5-1; weak D call: TRBD1 (6 bases). Germline lookup yields CDR1 SGHRS and CDR2 YFSETQ. This CDR3 spans 15 amino acids. V dropped 3 bases and J dropped 0 bases, with 10 bases sitting between them. CDR3 sequence (DNA): TGCGCCAGCAGCTCGACAGGAGACTCTGGAAACACCATATATTTT. It translates to CASSSTGDSGNTIYF.